This T cell receptor (beta chain) emerged from a study of CD8 T cells in ankylosing spondylitis. Comment on this clonotype: The antigen remains undetermined.

Study-wide points: Clones linked to the disease showed a CD8+ phenotype. They occurred at relatively low frequencies in peripheral blood.

In making TCR beta libraries, quantitative 5'-RACE with molecular barcodes was used. TCRdb re-derived calls from the 5' RACE reads in MiXCR, one entry per CDR3 protein. This table has roughly 30,000 distinct CDR3 sequences, around 30% appearing once. This TCR derives from a male donor with ankylosing spondylitis. The specimen sequenced was synovial fluid, either unsorted or a sorted T cell fraction (not recorded which).

This CDR3 is CAISGGEVSGTNEQFF. The CDR3 DNA is TGTGCCATCAGTGGGGGTGAAGTCTCGGGAACCAATGAGCAGTTCTTC. V is TRBV10-3 and J is TRBJ2-1; D might be TRBD2 (5 bases). The ends were cut back, 4 bases at V and 6 bases at J, with 19 bases in the middle. The CDR3 runs to 16 residues. Germline CDR1 ENHRY, CDR2 SYGVKD.